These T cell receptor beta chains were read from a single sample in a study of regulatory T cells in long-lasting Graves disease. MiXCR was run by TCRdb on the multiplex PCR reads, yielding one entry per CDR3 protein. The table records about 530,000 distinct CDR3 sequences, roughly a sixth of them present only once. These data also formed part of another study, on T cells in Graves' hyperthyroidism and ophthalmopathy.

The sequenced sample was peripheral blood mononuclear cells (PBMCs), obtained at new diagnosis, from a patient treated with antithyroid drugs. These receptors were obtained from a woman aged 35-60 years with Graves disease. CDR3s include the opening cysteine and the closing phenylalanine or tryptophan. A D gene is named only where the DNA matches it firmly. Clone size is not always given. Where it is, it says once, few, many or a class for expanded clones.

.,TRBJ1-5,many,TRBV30,CAWSGGEDQPQHF,TGTGCCTGGAGTGGGGGGGAGGATCAGCCCCAGCATTTT
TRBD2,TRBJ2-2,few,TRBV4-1,CASSQRGLAGQQTPAANTGELFF,TGCGCCAGCAGCCAACGTGGGCTAGCGGGACAGCAAACCCCCGCAGCGAACACCGGGGAGCTGTTTTTT
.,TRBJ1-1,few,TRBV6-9,CASSSGIRYTEAFF,TGTGCCAGCAGTTCCGGGATTCGGTACACTGAAGCTTTCTTT
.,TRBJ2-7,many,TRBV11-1,CASSFRQNYEQYF,TGTGCCAGCAGCTTTCGGCAAAACTACGAGCAGTACTTC
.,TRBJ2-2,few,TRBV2,CASSVSLGANTGELFF,TGTGCCAGCAGCGTATCACTGGGAGCGAACACCGGGGAGCTGTTTTTT
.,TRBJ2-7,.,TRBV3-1,CASSQDLTKAYEQYF,TGTGCCAGCAGCCAAGACCTAACAAAGGCCTACGAGCAGTACTTC
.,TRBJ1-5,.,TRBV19,CASSIEPLHQPQHF,TGTGCCAGTAGTATAGAACCCCTCCATCAGCCCCAGCATTTT
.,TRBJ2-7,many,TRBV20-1,CSATSTPYEQYF,TGCAGTGCAACTTCGACACCCTACGAGCAGTACTTC
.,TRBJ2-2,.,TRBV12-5,CASGFGLYTGELFF,TGTGCTAGTGGTTTCGGACTGTACACCGGGGAGCTGTTTTTT
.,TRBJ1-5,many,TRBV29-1,CSVGGGEGINQPQHF,TGCAGCGTTGGGGGGGGGGAGGGAATCAATCAGCCCCAGCATTTT
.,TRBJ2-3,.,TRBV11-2,CASSLRAGGRTDTQYF,TGTGCCAGCAGCTTACGAGCCGGGGGACGCACAGATACGCAGTATTTT
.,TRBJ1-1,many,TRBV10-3,CAISSGTLEAFF,TGTGCCATCAGTTCCGGGACTCTTGAAGCTTTCTTT
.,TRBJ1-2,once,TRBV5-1,CASSLGPPGIYGYTF,TGCGCCAGCAGCTTGGGGCCGCCGGGGATCTATGGCTACACCTTC
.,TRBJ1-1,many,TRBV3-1,CASSRGQVGNTEAFF,TGTGCCAGCAGCCGCGGGCAGGTGGGGAACACTGAAGCTTTCTTT
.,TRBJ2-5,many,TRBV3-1,CASSQGTGSRETQYF,TGTGCCAGCAGCCAAGGGACCGGCAGCAGGGAGACCCAGTACTTC
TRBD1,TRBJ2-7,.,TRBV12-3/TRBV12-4,CASRIQGSYEQYF,TGTGCCAGCAGAATACAGGGGTCCTACGAGCAGTACTTC
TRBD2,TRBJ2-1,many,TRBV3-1,CASSQGTSGGTGVFF,TGTGCCAGCAGCCAAGGGACTAGCGGGGGGACCGGGGTGTTCTTC
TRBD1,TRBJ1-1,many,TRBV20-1,CSATMDRSMNTEAFF,TGCAGTGCTACCATGGACAGGAGCATGAACACTGAAGCTTTCTTT
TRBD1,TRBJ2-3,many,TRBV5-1,CASLLGQQGDTQYF,TGCGCCAGCTTACTGGGACAGCAGGGGGATACGCAGTATTTT
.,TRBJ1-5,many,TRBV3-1,CASSRGAGGQPQHF,TGTGCCAGCAGCCGCGGGGCCGGGGGACAGCCCCAGCATTTT
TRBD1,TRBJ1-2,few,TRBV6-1,CASSAPGQGNLVEILTNYGYTF,TGTGCCAGCAGTGCCCCGGGACAGGGAAATCTGGTGGAAATACTTACTAACTATGGCTACACCTTC
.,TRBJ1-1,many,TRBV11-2,CASTLAQGNTEAFF,TGTGCCAGCACCCTAGCCCAGGGAAACACTGAAGCTTTCTTT
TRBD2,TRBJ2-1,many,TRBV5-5,CASSSDLAGGREQFF,TGTGCCAGCAGCTCCGACCTAGCGGGGGGGCGGGAGCAGTTCTTC
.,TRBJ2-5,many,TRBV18,CASSPGNQETQYF,TGTGCCAGCAGCCCCGGGAATCAAGAGACCCAGTACTTC
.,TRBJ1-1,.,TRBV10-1,CASSEQTNTEAFF,TGCGCCAGCAGTGAACAGACTAACACTGAAGCTTTCTTT
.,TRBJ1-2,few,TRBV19,CASSIGTTNYGYTF,TGTGCCAGTAGTATAGGGACAACTAACTATGGCTACACCTTC